This T cell receptor (beta chain) was profiled in a study of T-cell memory formation after mild COVID-19. This clonotype turned up a few times. One entry per CDR3 protein results from TCRdb running MiXCR on the 5' RACE reads. Among about 110,000 distinct CDR3 sequences listed, around 12% were seen once. The CDR3 has 13 amino acids. CDR1 GTSNPN and CDR2 SVGIG come from the germline V gene (reference sequence). Trimming pared 0 bases from V and 9 bases from J, leaving 12 bases between. The sequenced material came from PBMCs or a T cell subset sorted from them (not recorded which). The clonotype originates from an adult woman who had mild COVID-19 (a few samples of this study predate the infection). Cell type and time point are not known. This chain links TRBV30 with TRBJ2-1; maybe TRBD1 (5 bases). CDR3 in amino acids: CAWSVLFRGEQFF. The CDR3 DNA is TGTGCCTGGAGTGTACTATTTAGGGGTGAGCAGTTCTTC.